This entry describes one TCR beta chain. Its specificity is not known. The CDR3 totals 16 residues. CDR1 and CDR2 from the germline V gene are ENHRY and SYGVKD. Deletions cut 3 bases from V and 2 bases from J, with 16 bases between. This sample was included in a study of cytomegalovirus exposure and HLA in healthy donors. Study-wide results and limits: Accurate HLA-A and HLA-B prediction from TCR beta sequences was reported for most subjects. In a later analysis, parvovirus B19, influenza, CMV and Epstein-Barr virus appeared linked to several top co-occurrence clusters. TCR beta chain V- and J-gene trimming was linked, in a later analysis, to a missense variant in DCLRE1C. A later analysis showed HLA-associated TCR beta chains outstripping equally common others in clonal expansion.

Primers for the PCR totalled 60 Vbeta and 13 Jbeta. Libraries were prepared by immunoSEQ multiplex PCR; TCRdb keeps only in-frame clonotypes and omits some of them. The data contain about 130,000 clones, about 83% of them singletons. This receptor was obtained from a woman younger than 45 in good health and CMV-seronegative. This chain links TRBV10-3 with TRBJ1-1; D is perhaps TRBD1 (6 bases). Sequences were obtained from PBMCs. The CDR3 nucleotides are TGTGCCATCAGTGATGTAGGGGGGGCCTTTAACACTGAAGCTTTCTTT. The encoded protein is CAISDVGGAFNTEAFF.